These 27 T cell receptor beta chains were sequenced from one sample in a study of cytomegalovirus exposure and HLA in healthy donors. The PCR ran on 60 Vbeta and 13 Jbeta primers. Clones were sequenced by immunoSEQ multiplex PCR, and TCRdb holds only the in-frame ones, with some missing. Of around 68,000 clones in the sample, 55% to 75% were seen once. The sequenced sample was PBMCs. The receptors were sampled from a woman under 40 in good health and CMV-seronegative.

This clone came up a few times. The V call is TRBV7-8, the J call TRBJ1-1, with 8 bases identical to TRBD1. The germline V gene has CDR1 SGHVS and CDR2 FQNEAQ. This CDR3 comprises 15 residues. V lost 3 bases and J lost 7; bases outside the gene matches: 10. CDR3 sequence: CASSLGTGPGGEAFF. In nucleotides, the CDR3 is TGTGCCAGCAGCTTGGGGACAGGACCTGGGGGTGAAGCTTTCTTT.

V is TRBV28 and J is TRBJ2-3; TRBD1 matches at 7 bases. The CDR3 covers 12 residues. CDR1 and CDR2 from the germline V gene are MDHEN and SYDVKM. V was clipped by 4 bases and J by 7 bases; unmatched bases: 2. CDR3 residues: CASSSRGNTQYF. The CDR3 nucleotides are TGTGCCAGCAGTTCCAGGGGGAATACGCAGTATTTT.

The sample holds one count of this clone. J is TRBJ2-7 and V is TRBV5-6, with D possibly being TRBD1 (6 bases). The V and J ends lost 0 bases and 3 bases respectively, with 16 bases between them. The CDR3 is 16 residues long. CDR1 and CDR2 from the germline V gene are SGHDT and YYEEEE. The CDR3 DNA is TGTGCCAGCAGCTTGGCCTGGAAAGGGGGTTTCTACGAGCAGTACTTC. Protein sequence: CASSLAWKGGFYEQYF.

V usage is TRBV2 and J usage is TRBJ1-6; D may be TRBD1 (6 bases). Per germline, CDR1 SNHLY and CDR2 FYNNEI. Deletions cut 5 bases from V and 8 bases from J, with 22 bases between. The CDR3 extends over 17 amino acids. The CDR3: CASSSGPGAVRDSPLHF. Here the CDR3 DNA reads TGTGCCAGCAGTTCGGGGCCAGGGGCGGTTCGGGATTCACCCCTCCACTTT. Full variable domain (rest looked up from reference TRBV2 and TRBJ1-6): EPEVTQTPSHQVTQMGQEVILRCVPISNHLYFYWYRQILGQKVEFLVSFYNNEISEKSEIFDDQFSVERPDGSNFTLKIRSTKLEDSAMYFCASSSGPGAVRDSPLHFGNGTRLTVT.

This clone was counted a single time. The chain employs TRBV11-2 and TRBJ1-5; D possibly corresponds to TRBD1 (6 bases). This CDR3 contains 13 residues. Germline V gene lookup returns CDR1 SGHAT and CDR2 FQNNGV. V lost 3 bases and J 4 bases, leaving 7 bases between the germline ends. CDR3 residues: CASSFQGNQPQHF. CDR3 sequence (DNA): TGTGCCAGCAGCTTCCAGGGGAATCAGCCCCAGCATTTT.

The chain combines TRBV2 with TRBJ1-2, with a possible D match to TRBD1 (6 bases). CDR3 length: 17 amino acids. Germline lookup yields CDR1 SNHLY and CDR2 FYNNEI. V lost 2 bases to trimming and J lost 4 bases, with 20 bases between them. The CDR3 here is CASSEKGWGPEIYGYTF. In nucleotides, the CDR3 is TGTGCCAGCAGTGAAAAGGGGTGGGGGCCGGAGATCTATGGCTACACCTTC.

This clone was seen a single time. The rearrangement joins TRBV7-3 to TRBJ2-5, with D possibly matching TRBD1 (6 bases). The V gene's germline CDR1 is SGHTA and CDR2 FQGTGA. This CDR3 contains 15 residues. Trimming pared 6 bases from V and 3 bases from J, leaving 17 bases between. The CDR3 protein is CASRLQGYQEETQYF. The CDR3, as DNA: TGTGCCAGCAGGTTACAGGGATACCAAGAAGAGACCCAGTACTTC.

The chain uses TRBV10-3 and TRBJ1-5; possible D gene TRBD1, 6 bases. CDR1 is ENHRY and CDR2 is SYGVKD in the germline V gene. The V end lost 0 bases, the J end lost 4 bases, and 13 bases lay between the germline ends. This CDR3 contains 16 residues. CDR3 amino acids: CAISESLGGGNQPQHF. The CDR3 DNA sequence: TGTGCCATCAGTGAGTCTTTAGGGGGGGGGAATCAGCCCCAGCATTTT.

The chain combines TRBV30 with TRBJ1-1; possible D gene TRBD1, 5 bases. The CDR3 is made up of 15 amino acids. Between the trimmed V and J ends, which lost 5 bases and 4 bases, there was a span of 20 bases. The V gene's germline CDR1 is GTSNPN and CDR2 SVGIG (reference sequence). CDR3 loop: CAWGPGFGGGTEAFF. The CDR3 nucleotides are TGTGCCTGGGGACCGGGGTTTGGGGGAGGCACTGAAGCTTTCTTT.

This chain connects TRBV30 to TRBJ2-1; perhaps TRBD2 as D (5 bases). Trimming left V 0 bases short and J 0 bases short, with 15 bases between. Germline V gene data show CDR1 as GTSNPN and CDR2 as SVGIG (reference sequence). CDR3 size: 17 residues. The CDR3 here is CAWSVGRTLSSYNEQFF. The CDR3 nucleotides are TGTGCCTGGAGTGTAGGACGGACTCTCAGCTCCTACAATGAGCAGTTCTTC.

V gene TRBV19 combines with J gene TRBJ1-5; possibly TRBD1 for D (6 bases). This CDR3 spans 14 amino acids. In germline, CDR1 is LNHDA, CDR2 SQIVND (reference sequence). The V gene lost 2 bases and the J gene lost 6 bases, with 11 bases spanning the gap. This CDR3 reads CASSILTGGQPQHF. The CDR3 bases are TGTGCCAGTAGTATATTGACAGGAGGTCAGCCCCAGCATTTT.

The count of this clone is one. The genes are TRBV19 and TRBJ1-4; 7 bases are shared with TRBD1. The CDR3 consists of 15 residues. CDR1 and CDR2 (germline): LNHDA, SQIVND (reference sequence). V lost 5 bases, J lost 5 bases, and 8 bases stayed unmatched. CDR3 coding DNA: TGTGCCAGTAGTCCACAGGGGAACGGAAATGAAAAACTGTTTTTT. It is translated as CASSPQGNGNEKLFF.

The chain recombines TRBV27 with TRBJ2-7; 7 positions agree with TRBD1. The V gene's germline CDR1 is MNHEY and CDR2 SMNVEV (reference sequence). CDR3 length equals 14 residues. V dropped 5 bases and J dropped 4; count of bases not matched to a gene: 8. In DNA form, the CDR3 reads TGTGCCAGCAGTCCCAGGGACAGCCAATACGAGCAGTACTTC. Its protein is CASSPRDSQYEQYF.

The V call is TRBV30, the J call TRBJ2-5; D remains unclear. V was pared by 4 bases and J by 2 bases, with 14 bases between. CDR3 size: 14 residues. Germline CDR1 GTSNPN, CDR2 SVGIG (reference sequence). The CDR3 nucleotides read TGTGCCTGGAATTCCCAGGTTGGACAAGAGACCCAGTACTTC. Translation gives CAWNSQVGQETQYF.

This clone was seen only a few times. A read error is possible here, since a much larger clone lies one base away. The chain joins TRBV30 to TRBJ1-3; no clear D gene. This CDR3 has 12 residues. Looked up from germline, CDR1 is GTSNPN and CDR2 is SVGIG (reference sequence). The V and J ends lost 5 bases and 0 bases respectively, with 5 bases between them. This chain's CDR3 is CAWAPSGNTIYF. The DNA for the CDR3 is TGTGCCTGGGCGCCCTCTGGAAACACCATATATTTT.

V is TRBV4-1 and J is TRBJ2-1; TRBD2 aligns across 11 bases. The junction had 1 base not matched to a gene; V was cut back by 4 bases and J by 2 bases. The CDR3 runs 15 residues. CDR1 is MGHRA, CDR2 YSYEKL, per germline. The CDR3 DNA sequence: TGCGCCAGCAGCCTTAGCGGGGGGGCCTACAATGAGCAGTTCTTC. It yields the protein CASSLSGGAYNEQFF.

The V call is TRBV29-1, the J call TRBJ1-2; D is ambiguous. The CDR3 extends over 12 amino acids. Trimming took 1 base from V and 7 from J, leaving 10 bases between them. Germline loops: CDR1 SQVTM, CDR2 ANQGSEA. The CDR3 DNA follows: TGCAGCGTTGAAGTACGGGTGGGTGGCTACACCTTC. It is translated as CSVEVRVGGYTF.

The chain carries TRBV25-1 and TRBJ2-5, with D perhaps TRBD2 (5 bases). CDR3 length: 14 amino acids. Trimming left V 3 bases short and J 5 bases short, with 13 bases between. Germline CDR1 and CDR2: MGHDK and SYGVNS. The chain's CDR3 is CASSEWSPGETQYF. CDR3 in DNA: TGTGCCAGCAGTGAGTGGTCACCGGGGGAGACCCAGTACTTC.

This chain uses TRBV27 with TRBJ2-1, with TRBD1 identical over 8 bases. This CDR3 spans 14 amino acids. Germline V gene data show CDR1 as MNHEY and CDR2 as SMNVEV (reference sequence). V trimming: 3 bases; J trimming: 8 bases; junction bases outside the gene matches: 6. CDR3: CASSFEDREDEQFF. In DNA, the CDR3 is TGTGCCAGCAGTTTCGAGGACAGGGAGGATGAGCAGTTCTTC.

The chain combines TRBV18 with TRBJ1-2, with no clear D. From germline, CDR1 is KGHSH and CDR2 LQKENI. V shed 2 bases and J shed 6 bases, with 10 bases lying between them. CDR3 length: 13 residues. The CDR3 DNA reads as TGTGCCAGCTCACCAGGGTCGGGGAATGGCTACACCTTC. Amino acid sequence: CASSPGSGNGYTF.

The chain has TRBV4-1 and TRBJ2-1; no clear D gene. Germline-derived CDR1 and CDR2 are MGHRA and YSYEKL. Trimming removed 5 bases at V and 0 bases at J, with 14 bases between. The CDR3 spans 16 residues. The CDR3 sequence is CASSALSVSSYNEQFF. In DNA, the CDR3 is TGCGCCAGCAGCGCGTTGAGCGTAAGCTCCTACAATGAGCAGTTCTTC.

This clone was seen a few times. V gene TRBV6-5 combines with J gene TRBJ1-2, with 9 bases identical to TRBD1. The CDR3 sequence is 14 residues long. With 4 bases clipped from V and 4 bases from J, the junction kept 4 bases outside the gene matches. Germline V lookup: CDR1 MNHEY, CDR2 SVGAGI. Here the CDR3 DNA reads TGTGCCAGCAGTTCGTCGACAGGGGGCTATGGCTACACCTTC. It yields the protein CASSSSTGGYGYTF.

The DNA of the CDR3 is TGTGCCAGCAGCCACCCCGGGTTTGGAGTAAACACTGAAGCTTTCTTT. Translating it yields CASSHPGFGVNTEAFF. The V call is TRBV11-1, the J call TRBJ1-1; D uncertain. V shed 5 bases and J shed 2 bases, with 18 bases lying between them. This CDR3 spans 16 amino acids. CDR1 and CDR2 (germline): SGHAT, FQDESV (reference sequence).

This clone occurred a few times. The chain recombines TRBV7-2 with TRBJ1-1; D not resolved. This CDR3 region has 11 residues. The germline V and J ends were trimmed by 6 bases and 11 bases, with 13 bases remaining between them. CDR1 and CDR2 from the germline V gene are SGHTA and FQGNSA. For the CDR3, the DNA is TGTGCCAGCAGTCTTACTGGAGGGGCTTTCTTT. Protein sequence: CASSLTGGAFF.

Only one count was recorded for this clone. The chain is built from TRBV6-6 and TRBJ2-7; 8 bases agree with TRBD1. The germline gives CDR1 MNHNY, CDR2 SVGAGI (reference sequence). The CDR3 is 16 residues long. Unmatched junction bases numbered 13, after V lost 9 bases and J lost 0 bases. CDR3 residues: CASLPRDRLPSYEQYF. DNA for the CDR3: TGTGCCAGTCTTCCCCGGGACAGGTTACCCTCCTACGAGCAGTACTTC.

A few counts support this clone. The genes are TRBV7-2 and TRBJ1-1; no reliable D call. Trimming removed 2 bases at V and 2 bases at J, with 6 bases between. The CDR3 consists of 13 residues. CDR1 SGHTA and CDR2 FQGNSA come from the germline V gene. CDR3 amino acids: CASSLRQNTEAFF. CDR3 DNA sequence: TGTGCCAGCAGCTTACGACAAAACACTGAAGCTTTCTTT. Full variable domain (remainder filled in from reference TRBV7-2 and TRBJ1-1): GAGVSQSPSNKVTEKGKDVELRCDPISGHTALYWYRQSLGQGLEFLIYFQGNSAPDKSGLPSDRFSAERTGGSVSTLTIQRTQQEDSAVYLCASSLRQNTEAFFGQGTRLTVV.

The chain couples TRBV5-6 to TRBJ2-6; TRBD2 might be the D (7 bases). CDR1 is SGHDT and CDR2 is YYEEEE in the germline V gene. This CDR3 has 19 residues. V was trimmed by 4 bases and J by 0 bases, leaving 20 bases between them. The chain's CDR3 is CASSPLSGGVFSGANVLTF. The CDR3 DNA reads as TGTGCCAGCAGCCCACTATCGGGGGGCGTCTTCTCTGGGGCCAACGTCCTGACTTTC.